The clone carrying this TCR beta chain was detected ten times or more. This sample stems from a study of T cells in Graves' hyperthyroidism and ophthalmopathy. Amplification of TCR beta CDR3 regions used RNA as the template. The HTBI primer set served for first-round RT-PCR of the TCR CDR3. TCRdb ran MiXCR on the multiplex PCR reads and lists one entry per CDR3 protein. The sample records a few hundred thousand distinct CDR3 sequences, 15% to 20% being singletons. This clonotype was sampled from a woman aged 25 to 39 with Graves' ophthalmopathy. The sample consisted of blood.

The chain's CDR3 is CASSPTGLGSEQYF. CDR3 bases: TGTGCCAGCAGCCCCACAGGGTTGGGGTCCGAGCAGTACTTC. The V and J genes are TRBV12-3 or TRBV12-4 and TRBJ2-7, with D perhaps matching TRBD1 (6 bases). The CDR3 covers 14 residues. V lost 6 bases, J lost 6 bases, and 18 bases lay in between.